Below are 24 T cell receptor beta chains sequenced from a single sample in a study of blood T cell repertoires in COVID-19. Clones were read by immunoSEQ multiplex PCR, and TCRdb kept only the in-frame ones, dropping some. This table has around 250,000 clones, 80% to 90% appearing once. The sample was PBMCs or T cells enriched from blood (not recorded which). The receptors originated from a woman in her forties or fifties who had recovered from COVID-19.

This chain uses TRBV4-1 with TRBJ1-5, with 7 bases aligning to TRBD1. Trimming at V came to 3 bases and at J to 7 bases, leaving 9 bases not matched to a gene. The CDR3 extends over 15 amino acids. Per the germline V gene, CDR1 is MGHRA and CDR2 is YSYEKL. CDR3 DNA: TGCGCCAGCAGCCAGGTTACAGGGGCAGGGCAGCCCCAGCATTTT. The encoded protein is CASSQVTGAGQPQHF.

There are a few counts of this clone. CDR3 in DNA: TGTGCCAGTAGCCCTAACAAGGCTAGCGGGAGAGGGGATACGCAGTATTTT. This codes for CASSPNKASGRGDTQYF. V usage is TRBV19 and J usage is TRBJ2-3; 10 nucleotides match TRBD2. The CDR3 sequence is 17 residues long. Trimming at V came to 6 bases and at J to 6 bases, leaving 15 bases not matched to a gene. CDR1 LNHDA and CDR2 SQIVND come from the germline V gene (reference sequence).

V usage is TRBV11-2 and J usage is TRBJ2-7; D is uncertain. CDR1 SGHAT and CDR2 FQNNGV come from the germline V gene. Deletions cut 3 bases from V and 2 bases from J, with 2 bases between. This CDR3 contains 11 residues. CDR3 sequence: CASSFTYEQYF. In DNA form, the CDR3 reads TGTGCCAGCAGCTTTACCTACGAGCAGTACTTC.

The J gene is TRBJ1-1, the V gene TRBV7-9; 10 bases match TRBD1. Germline CDR1 SEHNR, CDR2 FQNEAQ (reference sequence). V dropped 4 bases and J dropped 6; count of bases not matched to a gene: 14. The CDR3 has 17 amino acids. DNA of the CDR3: TGTGCCAGCAGCTCACCTAGGACAGGGGGGTTCGATTCTGAAGCTTTCTTT. This codes for CASSSPRTGGFDSEAFF.

The CDR3 DNA is TGTGCCAGCAGCCAATGGACTAGTATTTCCGAGCAGTACTTC. Protein sequence: CASSQWTSISEQYF. The V call is TRBV3-1 (or the pseudogene TRBV3-2), the J call TRBJ2-7, with 7 bases matching TRBD2. Per the germline V gene, CDR1 is LGHDT and CDR2 is YNNKEL (reference sequence). With 2 bases clipped from V and 6 bases from J, the junction kept 7 bases outside the gene matches. The CDR3 loop spans 14 amino acids.

This chain joins TRBV28 and TRBJ1-2; 8 bases fit TRBD1. The CDR3 runs to 13 residues. J was trimmed by 7 bases and V by 5 bases; bases with no gene match: 6. Germline CDR1 MDHEN, CDR2 SYDVKM. CDR3 residues: CASSPGQGFGYTF. Here the CDR3 DNA reads TGTGCCAGCAGTCCAGGACAGGGTTTTGGCTACACCTTC.

The rearrangement links TRBV28 to TRBJ1-6, with 10 positions matching TRBD1. Trimming at V came to 2 bases and at J to 9 bases, leaving 4 bases not matched to a gene. There are 15 residues in the CDR3. Per germline, CDR1 MDHEN and CDR2 SYDVKM. The CDR3 DNA sequence: TGTGCCAGCAGTTTAGGGACAGGGGTCATTTCACCCCTCCACTTT. Residues: CASSLGTGVISPLHF.

Turning to this clone: At one boundary the junction diverges from the germline segment, which might be a read error. The chain uses TRBV3-1 (or the pseudogene TRBV3-2) and TRBJ1-5, with TRBD1 matching 8 bases. Per germline, CDR1 LGHDT and CDR2 YNNKEL (reference sequence). The CDR3 covers 15 residues. CDR3 region: CASSQGTGGSQPQHF. The CDR3, as DNA: TGTGCCAGCAGTCAAGGGACAGGCGGTAGTCAGCCCCAGCATTTT.

The chain uses TRBV27 and TRBJ2-7, with 9 bases fitting TRBD1. The CDR3 sequence is 15 residues long. V trimming: 5 bases; J trimming: 2 bases; junction bases outside the gene matches: 7. Germline CDR1 and CDR2: MNHEY and SMNVEV (reference sequence). In nucleotides, the CDR3 is TGTGCCAGCAGTCCGGACAGGGGATCCACCTACGAGCAGTACTTC. Its translation is CASSPDRGSTYEQYF.

This chain uses TRBV6-1 with TRBJ1-2, with unresolved D. The ends were cut back, 3 bases at V and 13 bases at J, with 18 bases in the middle. Germline V CDR1 and CDR2: MNHNS, SASEGT. The CDR3 spans 13 residues. CDR3 residues: CASSEEGGLGFTF. The CDR3 nucleotides are TGTGCCAGCAGTGAGGAAGGAGGTTTAGGATTCACCTTC.

The chain carries TRBV5-1 and TRBJ1-6, with a possible D match to TRBD1 (6 bases). Germline lookup yields CDR1 SGHRS and CDR2 YFSETQ. The germline V and J ends were trimmed by 5 bases and 5 bases, with 17 bases remaining between them. The CDR3 runs to 16 residues. The DNA of the CDR3 is TGCGCCAGCAGTCCGGGGCTCCGGGACAATAATTCACCCCTCCACTTT. Translating gives CASSPGLRDNNSPLHF.

This chain joins TRBV28 and TRBJ1-5; D unclear. This CDR3 comprises 14 residues. CDR1 is MDHEN, CDR2 SYDVKM, per germline. V lost 6 bases to trimming and J lost 7 bases, with 16 bases between them. CDR3 sequence: CASSPPTSGQPQHF. The DNA for the CDR3 is TGTGCCAGCAGCCCCCCGACGTCAGGACAGCCCCAGCATTTT.

This clone was detected only once. V is TRBV15 and J is TRBJ2-7; 9 nucleotides align to TRBD2. The ends lost 2 bases at V and 3 bases at J; junction bases unmatched: 8. Germline assignment: CDR1 LNHNV and CDR2 YYDKDF (reference sequence). CDR3 length: 16 amino acids. The CDR3 spells CATSRTKGLADYEQYF. CDR3 sequence (DNA): TGTGCCACCAGCAGAACTAAGGGACTAGCCGACTACGAGCAGTACTTC.

The chain employs TRBV6-1 and TRBJ2-2; the D gene is possibly TRBD1 (6 bases). Looked up from germline, CDR1 is MNHNS and CDR2 is SASEGT. The CDR3 sequence is 16 residues long. Trimming cost V 3 bases and J 3 bases, with 14 bases left between them. CDR3 residues: CASSDFQGKDTGELFF. For the CDR3, the DNA is TGTGCCAGCAGTGATTTCCAGGGGAAGGACACCGGGGAGCTGTTTTTT.

The chain uses TRBV5-1 and TRBJ2-6, with 7 bases lining up with TRBD1. The V segment lost 4 bases and the J segment 0 bases; nucleotides outside the gene matches: 7. This CDR3 comprises 17 residues. The germline V gene encodes CDR1 SGHRS and CDR2 YFSETQ. The CDR3 loop reads CASSPGTVSSGANVLTF. In DNA, the CDR3 is TGCGCCAGCAGCCCAGGGACAGTGAGCTCTGGGGCCAACGTCCTGACTTTC.

V and J are TRBV9 and TRBJ2-1; TRBD2 aligns across 15 bases. The ends lost 8 bases at V and 7 bases at J; junction bases unmatched: 1. Germline V lookup: CDR1 SGDLS, CDR2 YYNGEE. The CDR3 has 13 amino acids. CDR3 amino acids: CASGLAGGNEQFF. CDR3 bases: TGTGCCAGTGGACTAGCGGGAGGGAATGAGCAGTTCTTC.

The J gene is TRBJ1-1, the V gene TRBV19; no clear D gene. Germline CDR1 and CDR2: LNHDA and SQIVND (reference sequence). This CDR3 has 14 amino acids. Trimming stripped 7 bases from V and 1 base from J, with 13 bases between. The CDR3 is CASTPLDWNTEAFF. In nucleotides, the CDR3 is TGTGCCAGTACCCCCTTGGACTGGAACACTGAAGCTTTCTTT.

This clone appeared once. For the CDR3, the DNA is TGTGCCAGCAGTCTGCTGACACGAGGGACAAGCAATCAGCCCCAGCATTTT. It codes for CASSLLTRGTSNQPQHF. The genes are TRBV28 and TRBJ1-5; possible D gene TRBD1, 6 bases. This CDR3 is 17 amino acids long. Germline CDR1 is MDHEN and CDR2 is SYDVKM. Trimming left V 5 bases short and J 1 base short, with 18 bases between.

J is TRBJ2-7 and V is TRBV11-3, with 7 bases lining up with TRBD1. Germline CDR1 is SGHNT and CDR2 is YENEEA. Trimming took 5 bases from V and 5 from J; bases not matched to a gene: 3. This CDR3 spans 12 amino acids. CDR3 sequence (DNA): TGTGCCAGCAGCCCCACAGGGGACGAGCAGTACTTC. Translated, it gives CASSPTGDEQYF.

V gene TRBV24-1 combines with J gene TRBJ1-2, with D unresolved. Germline CDR1 and CDR2: KGHDR and SFDVKD. Trimming removed 10 bases at V and 7 bases at J, with 12 bases between. This CDR3 spans 11 amino acids. CDR3 nucleotides: TGTGCCACGGGTGACGGGGTTGGCTACACCTTC. Translating it yields CATGDGVGYTF.

This chain connects TRBV9 to TRBJ2-7, with 8 bases identical to TRBD2. The germline V gene has CDR1 SGDLS and CDR2 YYNGEE. This CDR3 comprises 14 residues. V was pared by 0 bases and J by 6 bases, with 5 bases of the junction left unmatched. Here the CDR3 reads CASSVEAGVFEQYF. CDR3 nucleotides: TGTGCCAGCAGCGTAGAAGCGGGAGTTTTCGAGCAGTACTTC.

The V call is TRBV5-1, the J call TRBJ1-1; no clear D. The CDR3 has 15 residues. The germline V gene encodes CDR1 SGHRS and CDR2 YFSETQ. V gave up 4 bases and J gave up 0 bases, with 13 bases separating them. The DNA of the CDR3 is TGCGCCAGCAGCCCCGAGTTCACAGTGAACACTGAAGCTTTCTTT. This translates into CASSPEFTVNTEAFF. The full variable domain, its missing parts supplied by reference TRBV5-1 and TRBJ1-1, is KAGVTQTPRYLIKTRGQQVTLSCSPISGHRSVSWYQQTPGQGLQFLFEYFSETQRNKGNFPGRFSGRQFSNSRSEMNVSTLELGDSALYLCASSPEFTVNTEAFFGQGTRLTVV.

V usage is TRBV6-1 and J usage is TRBJ1-5; TRBD1 might be the D (6 bases). Germline assignment: CDR1 MNHNS and CDR2 SASEGT. Deletions cut 3 bases from V and 6 bases from J, with 12 bases between. The CDR3 covers 14 residues. The CDR3 loop is CASSDLGGGQPQHF. CDR3 DNA sequence: TGTGCCAGCAGTGATCTTGGGGGCGGTCAGCCCCAGCATTTT.

This clone came up once. The chain uses TRBV19 and TRBJ2-7, with 10 nucleotides matching TRBD1. J gave up 6 bases and V 6 bases, and 14 bases lay outside the gene matches. CDR3 length: 16 residues. Germline values: CDR1 LNHDA, CDR2 SQIVND (reference sequence). The CDR3 loop reads CASRSSWGQGFGEQYF. CDR3 in DNA: TGTGCCAGTAGGTCGAGTTGGGGACAGGGGTTCGGCGAGCAGTACTTC.